Each of the 12 T cell receptor beta chains below was sequenced from the same sample in a study of CD8+ T cells in alopecia areata. Following extraction, RNA underwent reverse transcription to cDNA, which served as the sequencing template. TCRdb's table, derived via immunoSEQ multiplex PCR, lists solely in-frame clones and lacks some. Found here are hundreds of thousands of clones, around three fifths of them singletons; the top ten hold 0.9% to 0.95%. Indicated treatment: oral pan-JAK inhibitor, 5-10 mg twice daily. Material: CD4+ T cells sorted from blood, obtained at roughly week 52, from a patient treated with tofacitinib. The receptors stem from a human donor with alopecia areata.

This chain connects TRBV7-2 to TRBJ1-2; 7 positions agree with TRBD1. J was trimmed by 0 bases and V by 0 bases; bases with no gene match: 4. Germline-derived CDR1 and CDR2 are SGHTA and FQGNSA. The CDR3 length is 16 residues. The CDR3 DNA sequence: TGTGCCAGCAGCTTAGCGGGGACAGTTCCTAACTATGGCTACACCTTC. Translating gives CASSLAGTVPNYGYTF.

J is TRBJ2-7 and V is TRBV6-4, with 8 bases matching TRBD1. The CDR3 spans 16 residues. Germline-derived CDR1 and CDR2 are MRHNA and SNTAGT. V shed 0 bases, J shed 5 bases, and the junction held 9 bases outside the gene matches. CDR3 sequence: CASSDSNRDRSDEQYF. CDR3 nucleotide sequence: TGTGCCAGCAGTGACTCAAACCGGGACAGGTCCGACGAGCAGTACTTC.

The V gene is TRBV11-2, the J gene TRBJ2-1; D may be TRBD2 (5 bases). This CDR3 has 16 residues. Trimming removed 5 bases at V and 2 bases at J, with 16 bases between. From germline, CDR1 is SGHAT and CDR2 FQNNGV. The chain's CDR3 is CASSPHGVSTYNEQFF. The DNA of the CDR3 is TGTGCCAGCAGCCCCCACGGGGTTTCCACCTACAATGAGCAGTTCTTC.

The V call is TRBV29-1, the J call TRBJ1-4; TRBD1 is a possible D gene (6 bases). Germline CDR1 SQVTM, CDR2 ANQGSEA. This CDR3 contains 13 residues. V was clipped by 4 bases and J by 7 bases, with 13 bases between them. The CDR3 protein is CSVGWGAGEKLFF. The CDR3 DNA reads TGCAGCGTTGGATGGGGGGCCGGTGAAAAACTGTTTTTT.

For the CDR3, the DNA is TGTGCCAGCAGTCGGACTGGTTATAGCAATCAGCCCCAGCATTTT. Amino acids: CASSRTGYSNQPQHF. The chain joins TRBV5-6 to TRBJ1-5; no clear D. Germline assignment: CDR1 SGHDT and CDR2 YYEEEE. V lost 5 bases to trimming and J lost 0 bases, with 12 bases between them. The CDR3 runs 15 residues.

The rearrangement joins TRBV29-1 to TRBJ2-3, with a possible D match to TRBD2 (5 bases). This CDR3 spans 16 amino acids. With 4 bases removed from V and 1 base from J, the gap between germline ends came to 18 bases. CDR1 and CDR2 from the germline V gene are SQVTM and ANQGSEA. The CDR3 spells CSVGGLTEGRTDTQYF. In DNA, the CDR3 is TGCAGCGTTGGGGGTCTAACCGAGGGCCGCACAGATACGCAGTATTTT.

V and J are TRBV7-9 and TRBJ2-7, with D possibly TRBD1 on 5 matching bases. Trimming cost V 1 base and J 1 base, with 11 bases left between them. Germline V gene data show CDR1 as SEHNR and CDR2 as FQNEAQ (reference sequence). The CDR3 length is 15 residues. CDR3 sequence (DNA): TGTGCCAGCAGCTTAGTGTCGGCAGGGTCCTACGAGCAGTACTTC. The encoded protein is CASSLVSAGSYEQYF.

The CDR3 DNA sequence: TGCGCCAGCAGTGAGTCGAGGGGGGGCGAGACCCAGTACTTC. Translating gives CASSESRGGETQYF. The V call is TRBV10-2, the J call TRBJ2-5, with D perhaps TRBD2 (7 bases). The CDR3 has 14 residues. V lost 0 bases and J 5 bases, leaving 10 bases between the germline ends. Germline V CDR1 and CDR2: WSHSY, SAAADI.

The chain recombines TRBV7-2 with TRBJ2-5; D remains ambiguous. This CDR3 is 12 amino acids long. V gave up 11 bases and J gave up 5 bases, with 15 bases separating them. CDR1 and CDR2 from the germline V gene are SGHTA and FQGNSA. The CDR3 DNA reads TGTGCCTCCGCCTCCGCTTCGGAGACCCAGTACTTC. Amino acid sequence: CASASASETQYF.

The chain links TRBV14 to TRBJ1-2; no clear D. CDR1 and CDR2 (germline): SGHDN, FVKESK. V was trimmed by 1 base and J by 5 bases, leaving 8 bases between them. The CDR3 is 13 amino acids. The CDR3: CASSQGSGYGYTF. CDR3 nucleotide sequence: TGTGCCAGCAGCCAAGGTTCGGGTTATGGCTACACCTTC.

This clone was counted only a few times. The chain carries TRBV11-2 and TRBJ2-3, with 7 bases aligning to TRBD1. Per the germline V gene, CDR1 is SGHAT and CDR2 is FQNNGV. Trimming at V came to 4 bases and at J to 0 bases, leaving 10 bases not matched to a gene. The CDR3 covers 17 residues. The CDR3 bases are TGTGCCAGCAGCTGGGGGCCCGGGACAGATAGCACAGATACGCAGTATTTT. Its protein is CASSWGPGTDSTDTQYF.

This chain uses TRBV7-2 with TRBJ2-1; D perhaps matches TRBD2 (6 bases). CDR1 and CDR2 from the germline V gene are SGHTA and FQGNSA. The CDR3 totals 14 residues. V lost 1 base and J lost 9, with 13 bases in between. As DNA, the CDR3 is TGTGCCAGCAGCTTAGGAGGAGGGTCAAGTGAGCAGTTCTTC. Translating gives CASSLGGGSSEQFF.